This T cell receptor beta chain comes out of a study of OX40 agonist ivuxolimab in advanced cancers. Whole-study context: Patients took ivuxolimab, an agonistic anti-OX40 (CD134) antibody.

CDR3 length equals 16 residues. V gave up 4 bases and J gave up 4 bases, with 19 bases separating them. The germline V gene has CDR1 SGHDN and CDR2 FVKESK. Measured with immunoSEQ multiplex PCR; TCRdb has only the in-frame clones, and not every one. The sample yields roughly 67,000 clones, roughly 80% seen once. V and J are TRBV14 and TRBJ2-5; D tentatively reads TRBD1 or TRBD2 (5 bases each). Sequenced material: CD4+ or CD8+ T cells sorted from blood, taken in a trial of the OX40 agonist ivuxolimab. The clonotype comes from an adult with an advanced solid tumor such as melanoma, head and neck, liver or kidney cancer. The CDR3 loop is CASSRGPNAGAETQYF. DNA of the CDR3: TGTGCCAGCAGCCGGGGACCCAACGCCGGGGCAGAGACCCAGTACTTC.